The 30 T cell receptor beta chains given below trace back to one sample, sequenced in a study of CD8 T cells in Susac syndrome. With random hexamers, roughly 0.45 to 1 ug RNA was reverse transcribed. One entry per CDR3 protein results from TCRdb running MiXCR on the immunoSEQ multiplex PCR reads. The table has under 80,000 distinct CDR3 sequences, 93% seen once; the top ten hold about 0.52%. The sample comprised CD4+ T cells from PBMCs. These receptors all stem from a human donor with Susac syndrome.

The V gene is TRBV29-1, the J gene TRBJ1-2, with a weak D call TRBD1 (6 bases). V was shortened by 1 base and J by 3 bases, with 15 bases between the two germline ends. CDR3 length equals 15 residues. Looked up from germline, CDR1 is SQVTM and CDR2 is ANQGSEA. CDR3 DNA: TGCAGCGTTGAAGTAGGGGCAGGGGAGGACTATGGCTACACCTTC. Translating gives CSVEVGAGEDYGYTF.

The J gene is TRBJ1-2, the V gene TRBV2, with 9 nucleotides matching TRBD1. Germline CDR1 reads SNHLY; CDR2 reads FYNNEI. The ends lost 7 bases at V and 4 bases at J; junction bases unmatched: 7. This CDR3 spans 14 amino acids. Here the CDR3 DNA reads TGTGCCAGCACCCTAGGACAGGGGACCTATGGCTACACCTTC. It encodes CASTLGQGTYGYTF. The full variable domain, in which reference TRBV2 and TRBJ1-2 provide the parts outside the CDR3, is EPEVTQTPSHQVTQMGQEVILRCVPISNHLYFYWYRQILGQKVEFLVSFYNNEISEKSEIFDDQFSVERPDGSNFTLKIRSTKLEDSAMYFCASTLGQGTYGYTFGSGTRLTVV.

The gene calls are TRBV20-1 and TRBJ2-3; maybe TRBD2 (5 bases). Trimming took off 3 bases at V and 4 bases at J, with 17 bases between the two ends. Germline CDR1 reads DFQATT; CDR2 reads SNEGSKA (reference sequence). The CDR3 is made up of 15 amino acids. The CDR3: CSARRAALSSDTQYF. The CDR3 DNA reads TGCAGTGCTAGGAGGGCAGCTCTTAGTTCAGATACGCAGTATTTT.

This chain joins TRBV7-3 and TRBJ1-2, with D hard to call. The ends were cut back, 5 bases at V and 4 bases at J, with 11 bases in the middle. The V gene's germline CDR1 is SGHTA and CDR2 FQGTGA. The CDR3 extends over 13 amino acids. This chain's CDR3 is CASSIDGGYGYTF. The DNA for the CDR3 is TGTGCCAGCAGCATTGACGGCGGCTATGGCTACACCTTC. Together with reference TRBV7-3 and TRBJ1-2, the CDR3 gives the full variable domain: GAGVSQTPSNKVTEKGKYVELRCDPISGHTALYWYRQSLGQGPEFLIYFQGTGAADDSGLPNDRFFAVRPEGSVSTLKIQRTERGDSAVYLCASSIDGGYGYTFGSGTRLTVV.

The chain joins TRBV25-1 to TRBJ2-3; 9 bases agree with TRBD2. Trimming at V came to 5 bases and at J to 5 bases, leaving 14 bases not matched to a gene. The germline CDR1 and CDR2 sequences are MGHDK and SYGVNS. The CDR3 totals 17 residues. CDR3 protein: CASSPYSGRSHRDTQYF. The DNA for the CDR3 is TGTGCCAGCAGTCCCTATAGCGGGAGAAGCCATCGAGATACGCAGTATTTT.

V gene TRBV15 combines with J gene TRBJ2-3; D not resolved. Trimming cost V 5 bases and J 2 bases, with 5 bases left between them. Germline CDR1 is LNHNV and CDR2 is YYDKDF (reference sequence). This CDR3 has 12 amino acids. The CDR3 nucleotides are TGTGCCACCAGCGGAGTCACAGATACGCAGTATTTT. The encoded protein is CATSGVTDTQYF. The variable domain in full, with the rest retrieved from reference TRBV15 and TRBJ2-3, is DAMVIQNPRYQVTQFGKPVTLSCSQTLNHNVMYWYQQKSSQAPKLLFHYYDKDFNNEADTPDNFQSRRPNTSFCFLDIRSPGLGDTAMYLCATSGVTDTQYFGPGTRLTVL.

The V gene is TRBV29-1, the J gene TRBJ2-1; possibly TRBD2 for D (7 bases). Between the trimmed V and J ends, which lost 7 bases and 6 bases, there was a span of 16 bases. Per germline, CDR1 SQVTM and CDR2 ANQGSEA. CDR3 length: 13 amino acids. The CDR3 here is CSGGGPKSNEQFF. CDR3 DNA sequence: TGCAGCGGGGGGGGCCCGAAGTCCAATGAGCAGTTCTTC.

The chain recombines TRBV15 with TRBJ2-7; TRBD2 might be the D (6 bases). This CDR3 has 18 residues. The V end was cut by 0 bases, the J end by 0 bases, with 18 bases between. Germline V gene sequence: CDR1 LNHNV, CDR2 YYDKDF (reference sequence). CDR3 coding DNA: TGTGCCACCAGCAGAGAGACCCGTTGGGAGGCCGTCTCCTACGAGCAGTACTTC. Amino acids: CATSRETRWEAVSYEQYF.

The gene calls are TRBV7-2 and TRBJ2-3; D is ambiguous. This CDR3 has 15 amino acids. Germline CDR1 reads SGHTA; CDR2 reads FQGNSA. Trimming removed 1 base at V and 1 base at J, with 9 bases between. CDR3 sequence: CASSLVVVGTDTQYF. The CDR3 region has the DNA TGTGCCAGCAGCTTAGTAGTCGTGGGCACAGATACGCAGTATTTT.

This chain joins TRBV28 and TRBJ2-1, with 11 bases aligning to TRBD2. With V trimmed by 5 bases and J by 7 bases, 7 bases remained unmatched. CDR1 and CDR2 (germline): MDHEN, SYDVKM. The length of the CDR3 is 15 residues. As DNA, the CDR3 is TGTGCCAGCAGTCCGACTAGCGGGATTACTAATGAGCAGTTCTTC. Amino acid sequence: CASSPTSGITNEQFF.

The chain is built from TRBV20-1 and TRBJ2-1; perhaps TRBD2 as D (7 bases). This CDR3 region has 16 residues. Trimming cost V 0 bases and J 7 bases, with 19 bases left between them. Germline assignment: CDR1 DFQATT and CDR2 SNEGSKA (reference sequence). The DNA of the CDR3 is TGCAGTGCTAGAGATGGGAAAGGGGGGGCGTTTAATGAGCAGTTCTTC. Encoded protein: CSARDGKGGAFNEQFF.

J is TRBJ2-6 and V is TRBV7-2; a possible D gene is TRBD1 (6 bases). The CDR3 consists of 15 residues. V gave up 5 bases and J gave up 1 base, with 9 bases separating them. Germline assignment: CDR1 SGHTA and CDR2 FQGNSA. CDR3 amino acids: CASSKGGSGANVLTF. The CDR3 coding sequence is TGTGCCAGCAGCAAAGGGGGATCTGGGGCCAACGTCCTGACTTTC.

CDR3 region: CSVVWGGGNQPQHF. The CDR3 bases are TGCAGCGTTGTCTGGGGGGGAGGGAATCAGCCCCAGCATTTT. The chain couples TRBV29-1 to TRBJ1-5; a possible D gene is TRBD1 (5 bases). The CDR3 is 14 residues long. Per the germline V gene, CDR1 is SQVTM and CDR2 is ANQGSEA. V was cut by 4 bases and J by 4 bases, with 14 bases left in between. The whole variable domain, remainder taken from reference TRBV29-1 and TRBJ1-5, is SAVISQKPSRDICQRGTSLTIQCQVDSQVTMMFWYRQQPGQSLTLIATANQGSEATYESGFVIDKFPISRPNLTFSTLTVSNMSPEDSSIYLCSVVWGGGNQPQHFGDGTRLSIL.

The rearrangement links TRBV29-1 to TRBJ2-7; D assignment may be TRBD1 or TRBD2 (5 bases each). Germline CDR1 and CDR2: SQVTM and ANQGSEA. The CDR3 length is 14 residues. Between the trimmed V and J ends, which lost 0 bases and 7 bases, there was a span of 16 bases. CDR3 region: CSVEDLLGVGEQYF. The CDR3, as DNA: TGCAGCGTTGAAGATCTTTTGGGGGTGGGGGAGCAGTACTTC.

The rearrangement uses TRBV2 and TRBJ2-1; 7 bases map to TRBD2. V was clipped by 6 bases and J by 5 bases; unmatched bases: 10. Germline V gene lookup returns CDR1 SNHLY and CDR2 FYNNEI. This CDR3 region has 15 residues. This CDR3 is CASSAWGGKNNEQFF. CDR3 DNA: TGTGCCAGCAGCGCTTGGGGGGGGAAAAACAATGAGCAGTTCTTC.

V is TRBV12-3 or TRBV12-4 and J is TRBJ1-3; tentatively, D is TRBD1 (6 bases). The CDR3 has 14 amino acids. Trimming cost V 7 bases and J 4 bases, with 14 bases left between them. The CDR3 region is CASILRDMGNTIYF. Here the CDR3 DNA reads TGTGCCAGCATCCTCCGGGACATGGGAAACACCATATATTTT.

The CDR3, as DNA: TGTGCCAGCAGTTTAATGGCTGGAAACACCATATATTTT. This codes for CASSLMAGNTIYF. V gene TRBV28 combines with J gene TRBJ1-3; the D is unclear. V gave up 2 bases and J gave up 2 bases, with 4 bases separating them. The CDR3 runs to 13 residues. CDR1 is MDHEN, CDR2 SYDVKM, per germline.

The chain couples TRBV27 to TRBJ2-5; D is perhaps TRBD2 (5 bases). The CDR3 spans 14 residues. The V gene lost 6 bases and the J gene lost 5 bases, with 16 bases spanning the gap. Looked up from germline, CDR1 is MNHEY and CDR2 is SMNVEV (reference sequence). The chain's CDR3 is CASSLTTRGETQYF. The DNA of the CDR3 is TGTGCCAGCAGCCTGACCACAAGAGGGGAGACCCAGTACTTC.

The CDR3 sequence: CASSPSWLGRTGEQYF. The CDR3 nucleotides are TGTGCCAGCTCACCGTCGTGGTTGGGCAGGACTGGGGAGCAGTACTTC. The V and J genes are TRBV18 and TRBJ2-7, with D maybe TRBD2 (5 bases). The V and J ends lost 3 bases and 7 bases respectively, with 22 bases between them. The CDR3 is 16 residues long. CDR1 KGHSH and CDR2 LQKENI come from the germline V gene.

This clonotype was detected only once. The chain's CDR3 is CASSFGSQAGTDTQYF. The CDR3 coding sequence is TGCGCCAGCAGCTTCGGGTCCCAGGCGGGCACAGATACGCAGTATTTT. The chain couples TRBV5-1 to TRBJ2-3; no clear D. V was cut by 2 bases and J by 1 base, with 14 bases left in between. This CDR3 is 16 amino acids long. In germline, CDR1 is SGHRS, CDR2 YFSETQ.

A single count supports this clonotype. The CDR3 is CASSPDFLNEQFF. CDR3 bases: TGTGCCAGCAGTCCAGACTTCCTCAATGAGCAGTTCTTC. The rearrangement uses TRBV28 and TRBJ2-1; D unclear. The ends were cut back, 5 bases at V and 6 bases at J, with 11 bases in the middle. Germline V gene data show CDR1 as MDHEN and CDR2 as SYDVKM. This CDR3 spans 13 amino acids.

The chain employs TRBV28 and TRBJ2-3; D not resolved. V was trimmed by 7 bases and J by 6 bases, leaving 8 bases between them. The CDR3 has 11 residues. CDR1 and CDR2 (germline): MDHEN, SYDVKM. CDR3 sequence (DNA): TGTGCCAGCACAACCCCGGATACGCAGTATTTT. Translating it yields CASTTPDTQYF.

This chain connects TRBV2 to TRBJ1-5; maybe TRBD1 (5 bases). From germline, CDR1 is SNHLY and CDR2 FYNNEI. The CDR3 is 12 amino acids. The V end was cut by 8 bases, the J end by 5 bases, with 10 bases between. The CDR3, as DNA: TGTGCCAGCTGGGACGGCGATCAGCCCCAGCATTTT. Amino acids: CASWDGDQPQHF.

Only one count was recorded for this clonotype. The rearrangement uses TRBV28 and TRBJ2-1; TRBD2 matches 7 bases. After removal of 5 bases from V and 5 bases from J, the junction contained 9 bases not matched to a gene. Germline V gene data show CDR1 as MDHEN and CDR2 as SYDVKM. CDR3 length equals 15 residues. The chain's CDR3 is CASSTGGGPHNEQFF. DNA of the CDR3: TGTGCCAGCAGTACTGGGGGAGGGCCCCACAATGAGCAGTTCTTC.

The chain employs TRBV7-2 and TRBJ2-4, with D maybe TRBD2 (5 bases). Trimming removed 4 bases at V and 3 bases at J, with 13 bases between. The CDR3 runs to 15 residues. CDR1 is SGHTA, CDR2 FQGNSA, per germline. The CDR3 region is CASSSLAGGKNIQYF. CDR3 bases: TGTGCCAGCAGCTCCCTAGCAGGAGGCAAAAACATTCAGTACTTC.

This chain uses TRBV28 with TRBJ2-2; D is possibly TRBD1 (6 bases). Germline CDR1 is MDHEN and CDR2 is SYDVKM. The CDR3 contains 14 residues. The germline V and J ends were trimmed by 4 bases and 1 base, with 7 bases remaining between them. The CDR3, as DNA: TGTGCCAGCAGTTCGACAGGGAACACCGGGGAGCTGTTTTTT. It translates to CASSSTGNTGELFF. Full variable domain (rest looked up from reference TRBV28 and TRBJ2-2): DVKVTQSSRYLVKRTGEKVFLECVQDMDHENMFWYRQDPGLGLRLIYFSYDVKMKEKGDIPEGYSVSREKKERFSLILESASTNQTSMYLCASSSTGNTGELFFGEGSRLTVL.

This clonotype was seen only once. The rearrangement joins TRBV5-1 to TRBJ1-1, with a possible D match to TRBD1 (5 bases). CDR3 length: 15 amino acids. Per germline, CDR1 SGHRS and CDR2 YFSETQ. V was trimmed by 3 bases and J by 0 bases, leaving 12 bases between them. CDR3: CASSSAWGVNTEAFF. The CDR3, as DNA: TGCGCCAGCAGCTCCGCGTGGGGGGTGAACACTGAAGCTTTCTTT.

The rearrangement links TRBV7-2 to TRBJ2-2; 7 bases are a match to TRBD2. Germline trimming cut 1 base from V and 6 bases from J; bases unmatched to any gene: 8. CDR1 is SGHTA, CDR2 FQGNSA, per germline. This CDR3 region has 16 residues. The CDR3 spells CASSLVAAGSPGELFF. In DNA form, the CDR3 reads TGTGCCAGCAGCTTAGTTGCAGCGGGATCACCCGGGGAGCTGTTTTTT.

The genes are TRBV7-6 and TRBJ1-3; TRBD1 aligns across 7 bases. The CDR3 sequence is 17 residues long. The V gene end was trimmed by 1 base and the J gene end by 0 bases; junction bases not matched to a gene: 6. CDR1 and CDR2 from the germline V gene are SGHVS and FNYEAQ. In DNA form, the CDR3 reads TGTGCCAGCAGCTTAGAGGGACAGTCGGGCTCTGGAAACACCATATATTTT. Translation gives CASSLEGQSGSGNTIYF.

The chain joins TRBV7-8 to TRBJ2-3, with 9 bases aligning to TRBD2. There are 14 residues in the CDR3. Germline V gene sequence: CDR1 SGHVS, CDR2 FQNEAQ. The V segment lost 6 bases and the J segment 8 bases; nucleotides outside the gene matches: 9. CDR3 sequence reads: CASRREGVRGTQYF. The CDR3, as DNA: TGTGCCAGCAGGCGGGAGGGCGTAAGGGGTACGCAGTATTTT.